This TCR beta chain was profiled in a study of neurological immune-mediated disorders. In TCRdb, the 5' RACE reads were re-called with MiXCR into one record per CDR3 protein. Of about 120,000 distinct CDR3 sequences in the sample, roughly 3.1% were seen once. Trimming removed 0 bases at V and 5 bases at J, with 13 bases between. This CDR3 contains 15 residues. Germline V gene lookup returns CDR1 ENHRY and CDR2 SYGVKD. In this sample, this clonotype turned up many times. This TCR was recovered from a woman aged 25 to 39 with multiple sclerosis. Input material: PBMCs. This sequence joins TRBV10-3 and TRBJ1-2; D ambiguous. CDR3 nucleotides: TGTGCCATCAGTGAGTCTGGCTCGCCACTTTATGGCTACACCTTC. This sequence encodes CAISESGSPLYGYTF.